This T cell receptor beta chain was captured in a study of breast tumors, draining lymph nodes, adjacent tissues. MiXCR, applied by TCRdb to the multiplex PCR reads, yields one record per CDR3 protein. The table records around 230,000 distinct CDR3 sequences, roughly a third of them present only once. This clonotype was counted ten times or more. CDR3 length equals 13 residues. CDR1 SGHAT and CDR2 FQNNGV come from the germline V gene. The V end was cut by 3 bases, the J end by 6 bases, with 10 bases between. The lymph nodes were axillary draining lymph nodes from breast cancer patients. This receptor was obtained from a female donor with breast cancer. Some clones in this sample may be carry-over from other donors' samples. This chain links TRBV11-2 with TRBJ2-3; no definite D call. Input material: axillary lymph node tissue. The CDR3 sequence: CASSFSPEDTQYF. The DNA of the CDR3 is TGTGCCAGCAGCTTTTCCCCCGAGGATACGCAGTATTTT. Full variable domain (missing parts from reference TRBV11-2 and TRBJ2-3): EAGVAQSPRYKIIEKRQSVAFWCNPISGHATLYWYQQILGQGPKLLIQFQNNGVVDDSQLPKDRFSAERLKGVDSTLKIQPAKLEDSAVYLCASSFSPEDTQYFGPGTRLTVL.